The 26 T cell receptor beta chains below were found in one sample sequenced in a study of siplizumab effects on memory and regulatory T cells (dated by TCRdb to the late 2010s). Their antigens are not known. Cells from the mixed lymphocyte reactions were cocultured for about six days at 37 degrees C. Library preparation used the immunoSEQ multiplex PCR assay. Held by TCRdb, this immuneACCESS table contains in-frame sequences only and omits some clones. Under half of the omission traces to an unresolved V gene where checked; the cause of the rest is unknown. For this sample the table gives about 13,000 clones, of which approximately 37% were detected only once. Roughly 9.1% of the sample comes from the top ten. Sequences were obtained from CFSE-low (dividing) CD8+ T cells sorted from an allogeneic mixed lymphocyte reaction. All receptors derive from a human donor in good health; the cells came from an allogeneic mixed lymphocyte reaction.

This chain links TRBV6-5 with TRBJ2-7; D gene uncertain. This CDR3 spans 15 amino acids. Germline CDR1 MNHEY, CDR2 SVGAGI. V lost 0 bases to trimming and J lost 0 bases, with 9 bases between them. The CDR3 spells CASSYSNRFSYEQYF. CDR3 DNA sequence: TGTGCCAGCAGTTACTCTAACAGATTCTCCTACGAGCAGTACTTC.

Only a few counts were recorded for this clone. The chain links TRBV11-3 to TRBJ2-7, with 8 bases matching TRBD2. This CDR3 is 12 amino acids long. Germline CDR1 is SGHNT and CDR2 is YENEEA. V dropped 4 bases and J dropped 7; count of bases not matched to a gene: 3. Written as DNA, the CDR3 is TGTGCCAGCAGCTACGGCGGGGGGGAGCAGTACTTC. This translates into CASSYGGGEQYF. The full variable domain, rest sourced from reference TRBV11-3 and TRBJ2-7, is EAGVVQSPRYKIIEKKQPVAFWCNPISGHNTLYWYLQNLGQGPELLIRYENEEAVDDSQLPKDRFSAERLKGVDSTLKIQPAELGDSAVYLCASSYGGGEQYFGPGTRLTVT.

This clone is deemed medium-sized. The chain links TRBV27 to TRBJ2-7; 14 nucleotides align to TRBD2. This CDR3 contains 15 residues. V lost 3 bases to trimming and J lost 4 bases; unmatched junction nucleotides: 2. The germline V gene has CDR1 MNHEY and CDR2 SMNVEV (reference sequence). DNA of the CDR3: TGTGCCAGCAGTTTGGGACTAGCGGGAGCGTACGAGCAGTACTTC. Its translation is CASSLGLAGAYEQYF.

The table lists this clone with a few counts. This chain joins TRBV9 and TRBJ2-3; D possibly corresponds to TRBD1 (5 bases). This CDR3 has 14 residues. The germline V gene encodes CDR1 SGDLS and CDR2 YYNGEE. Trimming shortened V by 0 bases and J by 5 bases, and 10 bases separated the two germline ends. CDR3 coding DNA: TGTGCCAGCAGCGTAGGGTCAGGGAAAGATACGCAGTATTTT. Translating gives CASSVGSGKDTQYF.

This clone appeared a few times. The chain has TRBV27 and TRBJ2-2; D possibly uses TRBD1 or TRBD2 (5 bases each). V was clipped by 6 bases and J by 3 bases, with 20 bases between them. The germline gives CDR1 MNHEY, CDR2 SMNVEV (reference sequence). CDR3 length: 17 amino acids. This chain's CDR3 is CASSNLRVRGDTGELFF. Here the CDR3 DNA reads TGTGCCAGCAGCAACCTCCGGGTGAGGGGAGACACCGGGGAGCTGTTTTTT.

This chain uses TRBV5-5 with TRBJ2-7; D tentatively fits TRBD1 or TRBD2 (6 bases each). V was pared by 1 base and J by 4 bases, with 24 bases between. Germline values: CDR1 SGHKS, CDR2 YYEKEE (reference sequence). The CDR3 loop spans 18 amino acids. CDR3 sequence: CASSLHGGLVVGTYEQYF. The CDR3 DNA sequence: TGTGCCAGCAGCTTGCACGGGGGCTTGGTGGTCGGGACTTACGAGCAGTACTTC.

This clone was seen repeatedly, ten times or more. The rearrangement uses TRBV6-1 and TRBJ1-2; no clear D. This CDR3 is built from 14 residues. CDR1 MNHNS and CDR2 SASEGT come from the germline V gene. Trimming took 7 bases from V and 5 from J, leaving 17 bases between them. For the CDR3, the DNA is TGTGCCAGCATAAGGGAGGGAATCGGATATGGCTACACCTTC. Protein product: CASIREGIGYGYTF.

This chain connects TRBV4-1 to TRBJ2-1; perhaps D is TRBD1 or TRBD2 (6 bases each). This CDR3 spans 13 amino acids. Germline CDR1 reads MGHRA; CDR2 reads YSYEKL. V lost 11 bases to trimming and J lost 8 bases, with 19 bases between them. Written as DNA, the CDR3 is TGCGCCTCTTCGAACGGGGGCCTGGATGAGCAGTTCTTC. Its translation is CASSNGGLDEQFF.

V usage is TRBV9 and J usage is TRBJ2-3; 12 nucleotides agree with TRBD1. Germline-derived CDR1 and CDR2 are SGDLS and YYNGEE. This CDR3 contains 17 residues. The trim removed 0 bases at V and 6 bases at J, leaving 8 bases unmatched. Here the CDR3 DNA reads TGTGCCAGCAGCGTAGCGGGAGGGACAGGGGGCCCCGATACGCAGTATTTT. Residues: CASSVAGGTGGPDTQYF.

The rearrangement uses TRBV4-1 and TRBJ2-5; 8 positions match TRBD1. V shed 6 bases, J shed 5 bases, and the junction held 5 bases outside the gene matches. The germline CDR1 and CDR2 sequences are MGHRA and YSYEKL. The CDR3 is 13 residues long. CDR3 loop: CASRPTGEETQYF. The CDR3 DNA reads TGCGCCAGCAGGCCGACAGGGGAGGAGACCCAGTACTTC.

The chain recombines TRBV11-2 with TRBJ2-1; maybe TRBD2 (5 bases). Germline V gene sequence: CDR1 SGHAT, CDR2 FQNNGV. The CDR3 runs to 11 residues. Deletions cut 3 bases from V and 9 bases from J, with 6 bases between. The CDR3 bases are TGTGCCAGCAGCTTCGGAGGTGAGCAGTTCTTC. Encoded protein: CASSFGGEQFF.

The CDR3 loop is CASSAGSSYEQYF. Written as DNA, the CDR3 is TGTGCCAGTTCAGCGGGTTCCTCCTACGAGCAGTACTTC. The V and J genes are TRBV27 and TRBJ2-7; TRBD2 might be the D (6 bases). Germline CDR1 MNHEY, CDR2 SMNVEV (reference sequence). V dropped 9 bases and J dropped 0 bases, with 12 bases sitting between them. There are 13 residues in the CDR3.

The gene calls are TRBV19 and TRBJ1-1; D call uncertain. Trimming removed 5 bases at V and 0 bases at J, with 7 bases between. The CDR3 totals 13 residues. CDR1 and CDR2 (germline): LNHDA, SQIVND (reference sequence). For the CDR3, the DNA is TGTGCCAGTAGTTTGTTGTTGAACACTGAAGCTTTCTTT. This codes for CASSLLLNTEAFF.

DNA of the CDR3: TGTGCCAGCAGCCCCGTGGTAGCGGGGGGCAATGAGCAGTTCTTC. It is translated as CASSPVVAGGNEQFF. The chain uses TRBV13 and TRBJ2-1; 10 bases match TRBD2. The CDR3 has 15 residues. Per the germline V gene, CDR1 is PRHDT and CDR2 is FYEKMQ (reference sequence). Trimming took 5 bases from V and 6 from J; bases not matched to a gene: 7.

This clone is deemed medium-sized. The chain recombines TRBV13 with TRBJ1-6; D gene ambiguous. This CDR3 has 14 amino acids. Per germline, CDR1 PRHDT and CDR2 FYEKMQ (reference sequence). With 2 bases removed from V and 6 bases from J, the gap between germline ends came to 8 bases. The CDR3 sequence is CASSLYGRNSPLHF. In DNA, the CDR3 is TGTGCCAGCAGCTTATATGGACGTAATTCACCCCTCCACTTT. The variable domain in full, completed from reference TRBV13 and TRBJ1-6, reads AAGVIQSPRHLIKEKRETATLKCYPIPRHDTVYWYQQGPGQDPQFLISFYEKMQSDKGSIPDRFSAQQFSDYHSELNMSSLELGDSALYFCASSLYGRNSPLHFGNGTRLTVT.

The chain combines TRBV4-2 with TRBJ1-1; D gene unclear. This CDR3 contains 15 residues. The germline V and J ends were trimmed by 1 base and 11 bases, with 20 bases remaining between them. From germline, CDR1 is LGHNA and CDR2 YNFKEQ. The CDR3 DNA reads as TGTGCCAGCAGCCAAGTCGCCGGACCGGAGCTTGTGGCTTTCTTT. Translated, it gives CASSQVAGPELVAFF.

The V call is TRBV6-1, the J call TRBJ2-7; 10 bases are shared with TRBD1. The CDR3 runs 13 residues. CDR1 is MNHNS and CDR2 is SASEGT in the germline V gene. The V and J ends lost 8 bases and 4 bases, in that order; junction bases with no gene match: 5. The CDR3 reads CASRTGGGYEQYF. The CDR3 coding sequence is TGTGCCAGCCGGACAGGGGGGGGTTACGAGCAGTACTTC.

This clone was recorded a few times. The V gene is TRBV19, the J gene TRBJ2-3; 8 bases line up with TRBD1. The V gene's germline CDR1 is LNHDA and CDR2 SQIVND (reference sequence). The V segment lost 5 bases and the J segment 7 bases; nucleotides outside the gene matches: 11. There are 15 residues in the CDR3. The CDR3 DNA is TGTGCCAGTAGTCCAGGGGGCGGACTGTTGAATACGCAGTATTTT. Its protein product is CASSPGGGLLNTQYF.

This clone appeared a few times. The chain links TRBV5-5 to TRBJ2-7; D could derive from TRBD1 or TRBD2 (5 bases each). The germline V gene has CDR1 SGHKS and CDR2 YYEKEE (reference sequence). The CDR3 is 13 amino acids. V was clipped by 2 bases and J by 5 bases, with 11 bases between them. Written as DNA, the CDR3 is TGTGCCAGCAGCTTCGGGACCTCGAACGAGCAGTACTTC. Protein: CASSFGTSNEQYF.

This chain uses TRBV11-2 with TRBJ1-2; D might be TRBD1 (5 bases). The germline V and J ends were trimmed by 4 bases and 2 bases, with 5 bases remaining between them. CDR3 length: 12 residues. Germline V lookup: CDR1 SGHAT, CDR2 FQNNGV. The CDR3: CASSYRNYGYTF. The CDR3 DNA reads TGTGCCAGCAGCTACAGGAACTATGGCTACACCTTC.

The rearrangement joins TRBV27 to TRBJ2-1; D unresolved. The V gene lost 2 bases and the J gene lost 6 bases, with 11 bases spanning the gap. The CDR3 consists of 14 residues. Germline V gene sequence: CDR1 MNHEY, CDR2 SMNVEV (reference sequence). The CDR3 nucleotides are TGTGCCAGCAGTTTACTACCCACTTCCAATGAGCAGTTCTTC. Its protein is CASSLLPTSNEQFF.

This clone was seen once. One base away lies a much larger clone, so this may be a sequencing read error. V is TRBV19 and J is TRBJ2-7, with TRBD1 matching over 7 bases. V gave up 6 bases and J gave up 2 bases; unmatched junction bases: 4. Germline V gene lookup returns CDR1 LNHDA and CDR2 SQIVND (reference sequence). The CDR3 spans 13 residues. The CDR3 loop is CASSPGTAYEQYF. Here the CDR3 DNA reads TGTGCCAGTAGCCCCGGGACAGCCTACGAGCAGTACTTC.

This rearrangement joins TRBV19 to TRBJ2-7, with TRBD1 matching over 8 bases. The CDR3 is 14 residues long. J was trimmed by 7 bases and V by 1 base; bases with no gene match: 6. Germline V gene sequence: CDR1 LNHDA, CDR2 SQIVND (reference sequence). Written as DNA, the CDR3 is TGTGCCAGTAGTATAGTAGCAGGGGGCGGAGAGCAGTACTTC. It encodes CASSIVAGGGEQYF.

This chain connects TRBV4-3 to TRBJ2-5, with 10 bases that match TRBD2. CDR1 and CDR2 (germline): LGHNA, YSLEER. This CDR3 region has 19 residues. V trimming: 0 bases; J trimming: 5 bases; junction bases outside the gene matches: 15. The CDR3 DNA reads TGCGCCAGCAGCCAAGATTACCCTCCCCAGCGGGGGGGCCCGGAGACCCAGTACTTC. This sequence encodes CASSQDYPPQRGGPETQYF.

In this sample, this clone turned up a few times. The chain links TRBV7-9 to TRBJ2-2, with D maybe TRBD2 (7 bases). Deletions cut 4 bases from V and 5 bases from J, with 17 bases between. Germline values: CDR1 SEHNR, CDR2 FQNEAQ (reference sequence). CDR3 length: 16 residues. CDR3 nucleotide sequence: TGTGCCAGCAGCTCCAAGTGGGAGGGGGGAACCGGGGAGCTGTTTTTT. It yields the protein CASSSKWEGGTGELFF.

This CDR3 reads CASSLVGGSYNEQFF. The DNA of the CDR3 is TGTGCCAGCAGCTTAGTGGGGGGCTCCTACAATGAGCAGTTCTTC. The gene calls are TRBV7-9 and TRBJ2-1; TRBD2 might be the D (6 bases). CDR1 and CDR2 from the germline V gene are SEHNR and FQNEAQ (reference sequence). This CDR3 has 15 amino acids. Trimming stripped 1 base from V and 0 bases from J, with 7 bases between. The entire variable domain, with the rest obtained from reference TRBV7-9 and TRBJ2-1, is as follows: DTGVSQNPRHKITKRGQNVTFRCDPISEHNRLYWYRQTLGQGPEFLTYFQNEAQLEKSRLLSDRFSAERPKGSFSTLEIQRTEQGDSAMYLCASSLVGGSYNEQFFGPGTRLTVL.